This entry lists 25 T cell receptor beta chains sequenced from one sample in a study of CD8 T cells in ankylosing spondylitis. TCRdb used MiXCR to reprocess the 5' RACE reads, holding one entry per CDR3 protein. The table lists 100,000 to 150,000 distinct CDR3 sequences, roughly 9% of them singletons. The sequenced sample consisted of blood, either unsorted or a sorted T cell fraction (not recorded which). The receptors shown here come from a male donor with ankylosing spondylitis or in good health (not recorded which).

Comments on this clonotype: A much larger clone differs by one base, so this may be a read error. V gene TRBV28 combines with J gene TRBJ2-6; possibly TRBD1 for D (5 bases). This CDR3 has 14 residues. Germline CDR1 and CDR2: MDHEN and SYDVKM. CDR3 nucleotide sequence: TGTGCCAGCAGTTTAAGGGCTGGGGCCAACGGCCTGACTTTC. Protein product: CASSLRAGANGLTF.

The sample holds many counts of this clonotype. The junction differs from germline at one of its ends, possibly a read error. This chain links TRBV3-1 with TRBJ2-1; D is perhaps TRBD2 (5 bases). This CDR3 region has 15 residues. Germline V gene sequence: CDR1 LGHDT, CDR2 YNNKEL (reference sequence). DNA for the CDR3: TGTGCCAGCAGCAAAGATCAAACGGAGGCCAATGAGCAGTTCTTC. Amino acid sequence: CASSKDQTEANEQFF.

The genes are TRBV5-1 and TRBJ2-1; 7 bases agree with TRBD2. V was pared by 4 bases and J by 4 bases, with 14 bases of the junction left unmatched. The CDR3 spans 17 residues. Germline CDR1 SGHRS, CDR2 YFSETQ. CDR3: CASSRIAGGSGYNEQFF. As DNA, the CDR3 is TGCGCCAGCAGCCGTATAGCGGGCGGGAGTGGTTACAATGAGCAGTTCTTC.

In this sample, this clonotype turned up many times. The genes are TRBV20-1 and TRBJ2-3; a possible D gene is TRBD2 (5 bases). This CDR3 is 15 amino acids long. Germline V lookup: CDR1 DFQATT, CDR2 SNEGSKA (reference sequence). Trimming stripped 0 bases from V and 4 bases from J, with 14 bases between. The CDR3 reads CSARDSSRRSDTQYF. CDR3 DNA sequence: TGCAGTGCTAGAGATAGTTCGAGGAGGTCAGATACGCAGTATTTT.

This clonotype was recorded at least ten times. The chain employs TRBV6-5 and TRBJ2-1; D assignment may be TRBD1 or TRBD2 (5 bases each). The CDR3 loop spans 15 amino acids. Germline loops: CDR1 MNHEY, CDR2 SVGAGI. Deletions cut 2 bases from V and 4 bases from J, with 12 bases between. The CDR3 is CASSYGTGIYNEQFF. The CDR3 DNA reads TGTGCCAGCAGTTACGGGACGGGTATATACAATGAGCAGTTCTTC.

This clonotype was seen at least ten times. V usage is TRBV3-1 and J usage is TRBJ2-4; the match to TRBD1 covers 9 bases. The junction had 14 bases not matched to a gene; V was cut back by 3 bases and J by 11 bases. Germline CDR1 LGHDT, CDR2 YNNKEL (reference sequence). This CDR3 comprises 16 residues. This CDR3 reads CASSQSPGTGRILQYF. CDR3 coding DNA: TGTGCCAGCAGCCAGAGTCCCGGGACAGGGAGGATCCTTCAGTACTTC. Combining the CDR3 with reference TRBV3-1 and TRBJ2-4 gives the whole variable domain DTAVSQTPKYLVTQMGNDKSIKCEQNLGHDTMYWYKQDSKKFLKIMFSYNNKELIINETVPNRFSPKSPDKAHLNLHINSLELGDSAVYFCASSQSPGTGRILQYFGAGTRLSVL.

This clonotype has just a few counts. The CDR3 DNA sequence: TGCAGTCTGAGACAGGGAACCTACGAGCAGTACTTC. It specifies CSLRQGTYEQYF. V and J are TRBV20-1 and TRBJ2-7, with 7 positions matching TRBD1. With V trimmed by 8 bases and J by 2 bases, 6 bases remained unmatched. The CDR3 has 12 amino acids. CDR1 is DFQATT, CDR2 SNEGSKA, per germline (reference sequence).

This clonotype was seen repeatedly, ten times or more. The CDR3 sequence: CSAGTSGRVDIQYF. In DNA, the CDR3 is TGCAGTGCCGGGACTAGCGGGAGGGTTGACATTCAGTACTTC. The rearrangement uses TRBV20-1 and TRBJ2-4, with TRBD2 identical over 16 bases. J was trimmed by 8 bases and V by 6 bases; bases with no gene match: 4. CDR1 is DFQATT and CDR2 is SNEGSKA in the germline V gene (reference sequence). CDR3 size: 14 residues.

A word on this clonotype: A much larger clone sits a single nucleotide away, making a read error possible. The rearrangement uses TRBV28 and TRBJ2-6; 9 nucleotides line up with TRBD1. CDR1 MDHEN and CDR2 SYDVKM come from the germline V gene. Trimming at V came to 5 bases and at J to 2 bases, leaving 13 bases not matched to a gene. This CDR3 region has 19 residues. The CDR3 DNA is TGTGCCAGCAGTCTTGAAACCGGGACAGGGCGCCCTGGGGCCAACGTCCTGACTTTC. Protein sequence: CASSLETGTGRPGANVLTF.

This clonotype was seen many times. The chain employs TRBV5-1 and TRBJ2-2, with D possibly matching TRBD1 (5 bases). The CDR3 runs 13 residues. Germline CDR1 reads SGHRS; CDR2 reads YFSETQ. The ends were cut back, 3 bases at V and 10 bases at J, with 13 bases in the middle. CDR3 sequence (DNA): TGCGCCAGCAGCTCGACAGTATTCGAGGAGCTGTTTTTT. This encodes CASSSTVFEELFF. The whole variable domain, remainder taken from reference TRBV5-1 and TRBJ2-2, is KAGVTQTPRYLIKTRGQQVTLSCSPISGHRSVSWYQQTPGQGLQFLFEYFSETQRNKGNFPGRFSGRQFSNSRSEMNVSTLELGDSALYLCASSSTVFEELFFGEGSRLTVL.

At least ten counts were recorded for this clonotype. The J gene is TRBJ2-1, the V gene TRBV7-2, with TRBD2 as a possible D gene (7 bases). The V and J ends lost 7 bases and 7 bases respectively, with 20 bases between them. Germline lookup yields CDR1 SGHTA and CDR2 FQGNSA. The CDR3 has 15 amino acids. CDR3 DNA: TGTGCCAGCACCGTCGGGGGGCCCTTTTATAATGAGCAGTTCTTC. This sequence encodes CASTVGGPFYNEQFF.

This clonotype was picked up many times. The chain couples TRBV7-9 to TRBJ2-1; D remains ambiguous. The CDR3 is made up of 11 amino acids. The V gene lost 2 bases and the J gene lost 9 bases, with 5 bases spanning the gap. CDR1 is SEHNR, CDR2 FQNEAQ, per germline (reference sequence). Here the CDR3 DNA reads TGTGCCAGCAGCTTATTGGGTGAGCAGTTCTTC. Residues: CASSLLGEQFF.

This clonotype was seen many times. This chain joins TRBV4-2 and TRBJ1-5; 10 bases match TRBD1. Per the germline V gene, CDR1 is LGHNA and CDR2 is YNFKEQ. V trimming: 6 bases; J trimming: 7 bases; junction bases outside the gene matches: 3. The CDR3 covers 13 residues. The chain's CDR3 is CASSQTGGQPQHF. As DNA, the CDR3 is TGTGCCAGCAGTCAGACAGGGGGCCAGCCCCAGCATTTT.

At least ten counts were recorded for this clonotype. The chain combines TRBV7-2 with TRBJ2-1, with 11 positions matching TRBD2. CDR3 length: 15 residues. The germline gives CDR1 SGHTA, CDR2 FQGNSA. V shed 6 bases and J 5 bases; nucleotides not matched to a gene: 6. DNA of the CDR3: TGTGCCAGCAGTTATAGCGGGAGGGCCAACAATGAGCAGTTCTTC. Residues: CASSYSGRANNEQFF.

The chain carries TRBV20-1 and TRBJ1-1, with a tentative D call TRBD1 (6 bases). Trimming left V 0 bases short and J 0 bases short, with 11 bases between. In germline, CDR1 is DFQATT, CDR2 SNEGSKA (reference sequence). The CDR3 extends over 15 amino acids. The CDR3 spells CSAREQGGMNTEAFF. For the CDR3, the DNA is TGCAGTGCTAGAGAACAGGGAGGCATGAACACTGAAGCTTTCTTT.

This clonotype was counted only a few times. The chain couples TRBV3-1 to TRBJ2-7; D is perhaps TRBD1 (6 bases). Germline V gene lookup returns CDR1 LGHDT and CDR2 YNNKEL (reference sequence). Trimming shortened V by 4 bases and J by 0 bases, and 13 bases separated the two germline ends. The CDR3 has 15 amino acids. CDR3 in amino acids: CASSLRGIYSYEQYF. CDR3 nucleotides: TGTGCCAGCAGCCTTAGGGGGATCTACTCCTACGAGCAGTACTTC.

There are many counts of this clonotype. This chain links TRBV12-3 or TRBV12-4 with TRBJ2-5; D unclear. The CDR3 extends over 12 amino acids. Trimming stripped 5 bases from V and 5 bases from J, with 9 bases between. The CDR3 is CASSPAMETQYF. The CDR3 region has the DNA TGTGCCAGCAGTCCGGCCATGGAGACCCAGTACTTC.

This clonotype has at least ten counts. The V call is TRBV20-1, the J call TRBJ2-1; tentatively, D is TRBD1 or TRBD2 (6 bases each). Germline loops: CDR1 DFQATT, CDR2 SNEGSKA (reference sequence). V was pared by 3 bases and J by 8 bases, with 23 bases between. The CDR3 sequence is 16 residues long. The CDR3 protein is CSARGAGLPTLYEQFF. CDR3 DNA sequence: TGCAGTGCTAGGGGGGCGGGACTCCCAACCCTCTATGAGCAGTTCTTC.

This clonotype was found many times. This sequence joins TRBV20-1 and TRBJ1-6, with a possible D match to TRBD1 (6 bases). Trimming took off 6 bases at V and 6 bases at J, with 18 bases between the two ends. Germline V lookup: CDR1 DFQATT, CDR2 SNEGSKA (reference sequence). This CDR3 is 15 amino acids long. CDR3 sequence reads: CSASATGAPNSPLHF. The CDR3 nucleotides read TGCAGTGCAAGCGCAACGGGGGCGCCTAATTCACCCCTCCACTTT.

There are many counts of this clonotype. The V and J genes are TRBV20-1 and TRBJ2-7; 11 positions agree with TRBD2. This CDR3 region has 17 residues. Germline V CDR1 and CDR2: DFQATT, SNEGSKA (reference sequence). J gave up 1 base and V 6 bases, and 14 bases lay outside the gene matches. CDR3 protein: CSATGARTSGSSYEQYF. The CDR3 region has the DNA TGCAGTGCAACAGGGGCAAGAACTAGCGGGAGTTCCTACGAGCAGTACTTC.

The V gene is TRBV7-2, the J gene TRBJ2-1; TRBD2 matches 7 bases. This CDR3 has 16 amino acids. From germline, CDR1 is SGHTA and CDR2 FQGNSA. With 0 bases clipped from V and 1 base from J, the junction kept 3 bases outside the gene matches. DNA of the CDR3: TGTGCCAGCAGCTTAGCGGGAGGGGTGTCCTACAATGAGCAGTTCTTC. Its translation is CASSLAGGVSYNEQFF. Filled out from reference TRBV7-2 and TRBJ2-1, the complete variable domain reads GAGVSQSPSNKVTEKGKDVELRCDPISGHTALYWYRQSLGQGLEFLIYFQGNSAPDKSGLPSDRFSAERTGGSVSTLTIQRTQQEDSAVYLCASSLAGGVSYNEQFFGPGTRLTVL.

This clonotype was detected many times. This rearrangement joins TRBV12-3 or TRBV12-4 to TRBJ2-7; 8 bases align to TRBD2. The CDR3 contains 15 residues. Unmatched junction bases numbered 6, after V lost 1 base and J lost 4 bases. CDR3 protein: CASSLEREFPYEQYF. In DNA, the CDR3 is TGTGCCAGCAGTTTAGAGCGGGAGTTTCCGTACGAGCAGTACTTC.

This clonotype was recorded a few times. The CDR3 loop reads CSASGASGSSYNEQFF. CDR3 sequence (DNA): TGCAGCGCCTCCGGGGCTAGCGGGAGCTCCTACAATGAGCAGTTCTTC. The V call is TRBV29-1, the J call TRBJ2-1; 10 positions agree with TRBD2. The ends lost 7 bases at V and 0 bases at J; junction bases unmatched: 9. The CDR3 is 16 residues long. From germline, CDR1 is SQVTM and CDR2 ANQGSEA.

This clonotype was recorded at least ten times. The chain joins TRBV9 to TRBJ2-1; 9 positions match TRBD2. Germline CDR1 is SGDLS and CDR2 is YYNGEE. After removal of 0 bases from V and 1 base from J, the junction contained 5 bases not matched to a gene. This CDR3 is built from 17 residues. The CDR3 DNA reads as TGTGCCAGCAGCGTAGCTCCTAGCGGGATATCCTACAATGAGCAGTTCTTC. Its translation: CASSVAPSGISYNEQFF. The variable domain in full, with the rest retrieved from reference TRBV9 and TRBJ2-1, is DSGVTQTPKHLITATGQRVTLRCSPRSGDLSVYWYQQSLDQGLQFLIQYYNGEERAKGNILERFSAQQFPDLHSELNLSSLELGDSALYFCASSVAPSGISYNEQFFGPGTRLTVL.

This clonotype came up a few times. The J gene is TRBJ2-5, the V gene TRBV5-1; the D gene is possibly TRBD2 (6 bases). Per the germline V gene, CDR1 is SGHRS and CDR2 is YFSETQ. V gave up 3 bases and J gave up 2 bases, with 11 bases separating them. The CDR3 is 14 amino acids. The CDR3 DNA reads as TGCGCCAGCAGCTATCTAGCGCTGCAAGAGACCCAGTACTTC. As protein: CASSYLALQETQYF.